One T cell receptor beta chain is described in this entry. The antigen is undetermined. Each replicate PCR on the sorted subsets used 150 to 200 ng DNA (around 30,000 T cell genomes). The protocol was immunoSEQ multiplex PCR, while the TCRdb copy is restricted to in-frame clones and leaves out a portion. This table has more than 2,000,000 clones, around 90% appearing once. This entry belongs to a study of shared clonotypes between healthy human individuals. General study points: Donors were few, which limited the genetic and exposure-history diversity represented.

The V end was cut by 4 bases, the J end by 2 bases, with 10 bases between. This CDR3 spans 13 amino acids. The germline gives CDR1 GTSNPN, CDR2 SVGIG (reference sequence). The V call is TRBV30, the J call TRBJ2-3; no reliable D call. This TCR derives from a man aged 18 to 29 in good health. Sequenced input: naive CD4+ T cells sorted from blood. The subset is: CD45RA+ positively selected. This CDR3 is CAWNGGVTDTQYF. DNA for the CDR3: TGTGCCTGGAACGGCGGAGTCACAGATACGCAGTATTTT.